A single sample gave rise to the 17 T cell receptor beta chains below, sequenced in a study of blood T cell repertoires in COVID-19. Profiled with immunoSEQ multiplex PCR; TCRdb holds only in-frame clones, not every one. The sample carries about 94,000 clones, approximately 80% recorded once. Sequenced: peripheral blood. These receptors were collected from a human donor in a cohort sampled during active COVID-19.

This clone showed up just a few times. This rearrangement joins TRBV5-4 to TRBJ2-7; D is undetermined. CDR1 and CDR2 (germline): SGHNT, YYREEE (reference sequence). Trimming removed 4 bases at V and 2 bases at J, with 19 bases between. CDR3 length: 16 amino acids. The CDR3 region is CASSGASNRQAYEQYF. CDR3 DNA: TGTGCCAGCAGCGGAGCCAGCAATCGGCAAGCCTACGAGCAGTACTTC.

The chain uses TRBV5-6 and TRBJ2-7, with 7 bases fitting TRBD2. The CDR3 runs to 15 residues. Per the germline V gene, CDR1 is SGHDT and CDR2 is YYEEEE. J was trimmed by 4 bases and V by 0 bases; bases with no gene match: 7. CDR3: CASSLEGLEDYEQYF. Here the CDR3 DNA reads TGTGCCAGCAGCTTGGAAGGACTAGAAGATTACGAGCAGTACTTC. The full variable domain, its missing parts supplied by reference TRBV5-6 and TRBJ2-7, is DAGVTQSPTHLIKTRGQQVTLRCSPKSGHDTVSWYQQALGQGPQFIFQYYEEEERQRGNFPDRFSGHQFPNYSSELNVNALLLGDSALYLCASSLEGLEDYEQYFGPGTRLTVT.

The chain is built from TRBV5-4 and TRBJ2-7; 13 bases are a match to TRBD2. The CDR3 totals 17 residues. J lost 2 bases, V lost 2 bases, and 7 bases had no gene match. Germline assignment: CDR1 SGHNT and CDR2 YYREEE (reference sequence). CDR3 nucleotides: TGTGCCAGCAGCTTACTAGCGGGAGGGCCGGGCGCCTACGAGCAGTACTTC. As protein: CASSLLAGGPGAYEQYF.

The V and J genes are TRBV21-1 and TRBJ2-7; the D call in the table, TRBD1, was not verified against the DNA. TRBV21-1 is reported as a pseudogene. CDR3 length equals 14 residues. The CDR3, as DNA: TGTGCCAGCAGCAAAGGCGGACAGGGGGGCGAGCAGTACTTC. It yields the protein CASSKGGQGGEQYF.

This clone has only one observation. V is TRBV10-3 and J is TRBJ1-1, with TRBD1 matching 9 bases. Germline values: CDR1 ENHRY, CDR2 SYGVKD. The trim removed 4 bases at V and 3 bases at J, leaving 6 bases unmatched. This CDR3 is 15 amino acids long. The CDR3 DNA follows: TGTGCCATCAGTGGATCGACAGGGGGGGACACTGAAGCTTTCTTT. This encodes CAISGSTGGDTEAFF.

The chain employs TRBV7-8 and TRBJ2-5; 7 bases fit TRBD2. The CDR3 sequence is 14 residues long. J lost 4 bases, V lost 4 bases, and 6 bases had no gene match. Germline CDR1 SGHVS, CDR2 FQNEAQ. CDR3 nucleotides: TGTGCCAGCAGCTCAACGACTAGCAGAGAGACCCAGTACTTC. Encoded protein: CASSSTTSRETQYF.

The J gene is TRBJ2-7, the V gene TRBV7-6, with D uncertain. Trimming removed 5 bases at V and 2 bases at J, with 13 bases between. CDR1 and CDR2 from the germline V gene are SGHVS and FNYEAQ. The CDR3 has 14 amino acids. The CDR3 nucleotides are TGTGCCAGCAGCGCCCCCGGCAGGACCTACGAGCAGTACTTC. Protein: CASSAPGRTYEQYF.

The chain couples TRBV28 to TRBJ2-7, with 7 bases that match TRBD2. The CDR3 has 14 residues. V shed 5 bases, J shed 3 bases, and the junction held 7 bases outside the gene matches. The germline gives CDR1 MDHEN, CDR2 SYDVKM. CDR3 nucleotides: TGTGCCAGCAGTCCTAGGGACTATCGCTACGAGCAGTACTTC. This codes for CASSPRDYRYEQYF.

This clone was seen just once. The rearrangement links TRBV7-2 to TRBJ2-7; possible D gene TRBD2, 7 bases. Germline values: CDR1 SGHTA, CDR2 FQGNSA. This CDR3 contains 13 residues. Trimming shortened V by 6 bases and J by 6 bases, and 15 bases separated the two germline ends. The CDR3 nucleotides are TGTGCCAGCAGAGGGGGAGGGCCACTCGAGCAGTACTTC. It translates to CASRGGGPLEQYF.

V gene TRBV10-3 combines with J gene TRBJ1-2; 7 bases match TRBD1. The V gene end was trimmed by 6 bases and the J gene end by 4 bases; junction bases not matched to a gene: 8. Germline lookup yields CDR1 ENHRY and CDR2 SYGVKD. The CDR3 is made up of 14 amino acids. DNA for the CDR3: TGTGCCATCAGGGGGACAGATCGGGGCTATGGCTACACCTTC. It yields the protein CAIRGTDRGYGYTF.

This clone has only a few counts. The V call is TRBV19, the J call TRBJ1-5, with D maybe TRBD1 (5 bases). V gave up 6 bases and J gave up 4 bases, with 10 bases separating them. In germline, CDR1 is LNHDA, CDR2 SQIVND (reference sequence). The length of the CDR3 is 13 residues. This CDR3 is CASSHRSNQPQHF. The CDR3 coding sequence is TGTGCCAGTAGCCACAGGAGTAATCAGCCCCAGCATTTT.

The chain recombines TRBV3-1 (or the pseudogene TRBV3-2) with TRBJ2-5; 7 bases align to TRBD1. The CDR3 loop spans 15 amino acids. Germline V gives CDR1 LGHDT, CDR2 YNNKEL (reference sequence). With V trimmed by 4 bases and J by 0 bases, 5 bases remained unmatched. CDR3 region: CASSLRQGHQETQYF. The DNA of the CDR3 is TGTGCCAGCAGCCTAAGACAGGGACACCAAGAGACCCAGTACTTC.

V and J are TRBV4-1 and TRBJ1-5, with D possibly being TRBD1 (5 bases). The CDR3 covers 16 residues. Germline V gene sequence: CDR1 MGHRA, CDR2 YSYEKL. V lost 8 bases, J lost 4 bases, and 21 bases lay in between. Here the CDR3 reads CASSQTAIRPNQPQHF. CDR3 coding DNA: TGCGCCAGCTCACAGACAGCCATCCGGCCAAATCAGCCCCAGCATTTT.

J is TRBJ1-4 and V is TRBV28, with 10 bases matching TRBD1. CDR3 length: 17 residues. J gave up 4 bases and V 5 bases, and 10 bases lay outside the gene matches. The germline V gene has CDR1 MDHEN and CDR2 SYDVKM. The CDR3, as DNA: TGTGCCAGCAGTCTCCGGACAGGGGGGGCTATTAATGAAAAACTGTTTTTT. Translation: CASSLRTGGAINEKLFF.

In this sample, this clone turned up a few times. J is TRBJ1-4 and V is TRBV7-5. TRBV7-5 represents a pseudogene. The CDR3 covers 18 residues. The CDR3 here is CVRSESRGGDATNEKLFF. CDR3 sequence (DNA): TGTGTCAGAAGCGAAAGCCGTGGCGGGGATGCAACTAATGAAAAACTGTTTTTT.

The chain carries TRBV18 and TRBJ1-5, with a tentative D call TRBD1 (6 bases). The germline V gene has CDR1 KGHSH and CDR2 LQKENI. V lost 3 bases, J lost 6 bases, and 9 bases lay in between. CDR3 size: 13 residues. The CDR3: CASSPQDSQPQHF. The CDR3 DNA is TGTGCCAGCTCACCTCAGGACAGTCAGCCCCAGCATTTT.

The rearrangement joins TRBV11-2 to TRBJ2-7; possibly TRBD2 for D (7 bases). V was trimmed by 7 bases and J by 6 bases, leaving 25 bases between them. The germline CDR1 and CDR2 sequences are SGHAT and FQNNGV. This CDR3 contains 16 residues. This CDR3 reads CASTSGGQLQVGEQYF. The CDR3 nucleotides are TGTGCCAGCACCTCGGGGGGCCAGCTCCAGGTAGGCGAGCAGTACTTC.